These 18 T cell receptor beta chains share one sample of origin, sequenced in a study of OX40 agonist ivuxolimab in advanced cancers. The repertoire was sequenced with immunoSEQ multiplex PCR; TCRdb's copy has only in-frame clones and lacks some. This table holds more than 45,000 clones, roughly 82% found once. The sequencing here drew on CD4+ or CD8+ T cells sorted from blood, taken in a trial of the OX40 agonist ivuxolimab. These receptors came from an adult with an advanced solid tumor such as melanoma, head and neck, liver or kidney cancer.

The chain employs TRBV18 and TRBJ2-1; 8 bases map to TRBD1. Trimming took 1 base from V and 7 from J; bases not matched to a gene: 6. Germline CDR1 KGHSH, CDR2 LQKENI. The CDR3 contains 15 residues. The CDR3 DNA reads TGTGCCAGCTCACCACTCCGGACAGGGAGGAATGAGCAGTTCTTC. This codes for CASSPLRTGRNEQFF.

The chain combines TRBV7-2 with TRBJ2-7, with unresolved D. CDR1 is SGHTA, CDR2 FQGNSA, per germline. The V gene lost 4 bases and the J gene lost 7 bases, with 8 bases spanning the gap. The CDR3 spans 11 residues. Written as DNA, the CDR3 is TGTGCCAGCAGCTCTACGTTGGAGCAGTACTTC. It yields the protein CASSSTLEQYF. The full variable domain, rest sourced from reference TRBV7-2 and TRBJ2-7, is GAGVSQSPSNKVTEKGKDVELRCDPISGHTALYWYRQSLGQGLEFLIYFQGNSAPDKSGLPSDRFSAERTGGSVSTLTIQRTQQEDSAVYLCASSSTLEQYFGPGTRLTVT.

The chain uses TRBV28 and TRBJ1-1; TRBD1 is a possible D gene (5 bases). Trimming shortened V by 4 bases and J by 5 bases, and 11 bases separated the two germline ends. Per germline, CDR1 MDHEN and CDR2 SYDVKM. The CDR3 loop spans 13 amino acids. The CDR3 sequence: CASSYTGLTEAFF. The CDR3 nucleotides read TGTGCCAGCAGTTACACAGGACTTACTGAAGCTTTCTTT.

This rearrangement joins TRBV6-6 to TRBJ2-2; possible D gene TRBD1, 6 bases. This CDR3 has 15 residues. Germline-derived CDR1 and CDR2 are MNHNY and SVGAGI (reference sequence). V was trimmed by 6 bases and J by 0 bases, leaving 11 bases between them. CDR3 bases: TGTGCCAGCAGCCGACAGGTCGCGAACACCGGGGAGCTGTTTTTT. It yields the protein CASSRQVANTGELFF.

V and J are TRBV7-3 and TRBJ2-7; D unresolved. The CDR3 runs to 14 residues. V lost 4 bases to trimming and J lost 2 bases, with 12 bases between them. Germline loops: CDR1 SGHTA, CDR2 FQGTGA. The CDR3: CASSSGEPPYEQYF. In DNA form, the CDR3 reads TGTGCCAGCAGCTCTGGGGAACCTCCCTACGAGCAGTACTTC.

This clone was observed a single time. The genes are TRBV11-2 and TRBJ2-5; TRBD1 matches at 8 bases. CDR3 length equals 13 residues. Trimming removed 5 bases from V and 5 bases from J; junction bases left unmatched: 4. CDR1 and CDR2 from the germline V gene are SGHAT and FQNNGV. The CDR3 DNA reads as TGTGCCAGCAGCGGACAGGGTGGGGAGACCCAGTACTTC. Its translation: CASSGQGGETQYF.

The V call is TRBV29-1, the J call TRBJ2-7; a possible D gene is TRBD1 (8 bases). CDR1 is SQVTM, CDR2 ANQGSEA, per germline. Trimming shortened V by 1 base and J by 0 bases, and 22 bases separated the two germline ends. CDR3 length: 18 residues. The CDR3 is CSVEGSDREGTSSYEQYF. The CDR3 DNA is TGCAGCGTTGAAGGGTCGGACAGGGAGGGGACCAGCTCCTACGAGCAGTACTTC.

This sequence joins TRBV30 and TRBJ1-3; TRBD1 is a possible D gene (5 bases). The V and J ends lost 2 bases and 0 bases respectively, with 14 bases between them. The CDR3 runs 16 residues. The germline V gene encodes CDR1 GTSNPN and CDR2 SVGIG (reference sequence). This chain's CDR3 is CAWSRPDSSSGNTIYF. CDR3 bases: TGTGCCTGGAGTCGCCCCGACAGTAGCTCTGGAAACACCATATATTTT.

The gene calls are TRBV27 and TRBJ1-1; no firm D call. V was shortened by 3 bases and J by 7 bases, with 18 bases between the two germline ends. Per the germline V gene, CDR1 is MNHEY and CDR2 is SMNVEV (reference sequence). CDR3 size: 15 residues. The DNA of the CDR3 is TGTGCCAGCAGTTTGCTACACTTGGGAGGTTTTGAAGCTTTCTTT. Translation gives CASSLLHLGGFEAFF.

The chain recombines TRBV5-4 with TRBJ1-1; D unresolved. This CDR3 region has 16 residues. Between the trimmed V and J ends, which lost 0 bases and 8 bases, there was a span of 20 bases. The germline V gene encodes CDR1 SGHNT and CDR2 YYREEE (reference sequence). CDR3 loop: CASSLGRAAVALEAFF. In nucleotides, the CDR3 is TGTGCCAGCAGCTTGGGGAGGGCGGCAGTAGCCTTAGAAGCTTTCTTT.

The chain uses TRBV6-5 and TRBJ2-2; D is uncertain. Germline V gene sequence: CDR1 MNHEY, CDR2 SVGAGI. This CDR3 is 13 amino acids long. V lost 11 bases, J lost 2 bases, and 12 bases lay in between. In DNA, the CDR3 is TGTGCCCGATTACAGAAAAACACCGGGGAGCTGTTTTTT. This gives the protein CARLQKNTGELFF.

CDR3 DNA sequence: TGTGCCACCCTTACGACCCGGGGCTACGAGCAGTACTTC. Residues: CATLTTRGYEQYF. The genes are TRBV6-5 and TRBJ2-7, with a tentative D call TRBD2 (5 bases). The germline CDR1 and CDR2 sequences are MNHEY and SVGAGI. The V end lost 10 bases, the J end lost 3 bases, and 16 bases lay between the germline ends. The length of the CDR3 is 13 residues.

The chain joins TRBV5-1 to TRBJ1-2; TRBD1 agrees at 9 bases. This CDR3 is 13 amino acids long. Losses at the gene ends were 5 bases for V and 4 bases for J; bases not matched to a gene: 3. CDR1 SGHRS and CDR2 YFSETQ come from the germline V gene. CDR3 loop: CASRATGGYGYTF. The DNA of the CDR3 is TGCGCCAGCAGAGCGACAGGGGGCTATGGCTACACCTTC.

V and J are TRBV30 and TRBJ1-1; a possible D gene is TRBD1 (5 bases). Between the trimmed V and J ends, which lost 3 bases and 7 bases, there was a span of 15 bases. CDR3 length: 13 amino acids. Germline CDR1 is GTSNPN and CDR2 is SVGIG (reference sequence). CDR3 in amino acids: CAWRAGAIGEAFF. CDR3 DNA sequence: TGTGCCTGGAGAGCCGGGGCTATAGGTGAAGCTTTCTTT.

The chain uses TRBV19 and TRBJ2-6, with D unclear. The CDR3 runs 12 residues. V lost 7 bases and J lost 3, with 4 bases in between. Per the germline V gene, CDR1 is LNHDA and CDR2 is SQIVND (reference sequence). CDR3 loop: CASMGGANVLTF. DNA for the CDR3: TGTGCCAGTATGGGTGGGGCCAACGTCCTGACTTTC.

The CDR3 loop is CAWRGGAPTQPQHF. The CDR3 bases are TGTGCCTGGAGGGGCGGGGCCCCGACCCAGCCCCAGCATTTT. V gene TRBV30 combines with J gene TRBJ1-5; a possible D gene is TRBD1 (5 bases). Trimming left V 3 bases short and J 7 bases short, with 16 bases between. Germline assignment: CDR1 GTSNPN and CDR2 SVGIG (reference sequence). This CDR3 region has 14 residues.

This chain joins TRBV7-2 and TRBJ2-1; 8 bases map to TRBD2. Trimming removed 1 base from V and 2 bases from J; junction bases left unmatched: 1. This CDR3 spans 15 amino acids. CDR1 is SGHTA, CDR2 FQGNSA, per germline. CDR3: CASSLEGLAYNEQFF. DNA for the CDR3: TGTGCCAGCAGCTTAGAGGGACTAGCCTACAATGAGCAGTTCTTC. The entire variable domain, with the rest obtained from reference TRBV7-2 and TRBJ2-1, is as follows: GAGVSQSPSNKVTEKGKDVELRCDPISGHTALYWYRQSLGQGLEFLIYFQGNSAPDKSGLPSDRFSAERTGGSVSTLTIQRTQQEDSAVYLCASSLEGLAYNEQFFGPGTRLTVL.

The V and J genes are TRBV7-8 and TRBJ2-3; 7 bases agree with TRBD2. J was trimmed by 2 bases and V by 6 bases; bases with no gene match: 2. There are 13 residues in the CDR3. Germline CDR1 reads SGHVS; CDR2 reads FQNEAQ. As DNA, the CDR3 is TGTGCCAGCAGGACTAGCTCCACAGATACGCAGTATTTT. Protein product: CASRTSSTDTQYF.